This T cell receptor beta chain was documented in a study of blood T cells in healthy people across ages. Per germline, CDR1 MNHEY and CDR2 SVGAGI. The germline V and J ends were trimmed by 2 bases and 4 bases, with 15 bases remaining between them. This CDR3 spans 15 amino acids. It was with a sample-barcoded 5' primer and a J-beta primer mix that a second PCR of about 7 to 12 cycles was run. From the 5' RACE reads, TCRdb called clonotypes with MiXCR, one entry per CDR3 protein. The data show around 700,000 distinct CDR3 sequences, about 25% seen once. These data also formed part of another study, on T cells of mothers and their children. This second study notes: Every mother supplied over 9 million TCR beta CDR3 reads and every child around 3 million.

The TCR was taken from a boy between 5 and 17 years old in good health. V and J are TRBV6-5 and TRBJ2-7; D possibly uses TRBD1 or TRBD2 (6 bases each). Sequencing used blood. CDR3 coding DNA: TGTGCCAGCAGTTACCATCTGGACAGCGGGTACGAGCAGTACTTC. Translation gives CASSYHLDSGYEQYF.